This TCR beta chain was recorded in a study of cytomegalovirus exposure and HLA in healthy donors. It was with 60 Vbeta and 13 Jbeta primers that the PCR ran. Here immunoSEQ multiplex PCR was the method, and the copy in TCRdb shows in-frame clones only, minus some. The sample includes about 55,000 clones, around four fifths of them seen just once. This clone turned up a few times. Between the trimmed V and J ends, which lost 2 bases and 5 bases, there was a span of 10 bases. Germline values: CDR1 LGHNA, CDR2 YSLEER. This CDR3 region has 13 residues. The sequence derives from a man aged 25-45 years in good health and CMV-seronegative. The specimen was PBMCs. The chain links TRBV4-3 to TRBJ2-7; the D gene is possibly TRBD1 (5 bases). The CDR3 reads CASSQPGHDEQYF. The CDR3 DNA is TGCGCCAGCAGCCAACCCGGACATGACGAGCAGTACTTC.